The rows below give T cell receptor beta chains drawn from one sample of a study of OX40 agonist ivuxolimab in advanced cancers. TCRdb's table, derived via immunoSEQ multiplex PCR, lists solely in-frame clones and lacks some. The data contain tens of thousands of clones, 88% of them singletons. The sample in question was CD4+ or CD8+ T cells sorted from blood, obtained in a trial of the OX40 agonist ivuxolimab. These receptors originate from an adult with an advanced solid tumor such as melanoma, head and neck, liver or kidney cancer. Both conserved end residues are trimmed from each CDR3. A D gene is named only where the DNA matches it firmly.

D gene,V gene,J gene,CDR3 protein
.,TRBV30,TRBJ2-5,AWSSKVGYGAQY
.,TRBV15,TRBJ2-3,ATSPQSGRSTDTQY
TRBD2,TRBV5-5,TRBJ2-2,ASTRFRTSGGELF
TRBD2,TRBV4-1,TRBJ2-1,ASSQVGLAGGDNEQF
.,TRBV9,TRBJ2-3,ASSPSIGGDTQY
TRBD2,TRBV7-3,TRBJ2-3,ASSLRTSETTDTQY
.,TRBV7-2,TRBJ1-1,ASSFYRAEDTEAF
TRBD2,TRBV7-9,TRBJ2-1,ASSLAWRQREVVEQF
.,TRBV19,TRBJ1-5,ASSILLGEPQH
.,TRBV5-1,TRBJ2-5,ASSLVLGQETPY
.,TRBV9,TRBJ2-4,ASSTSGSAKNIQY
.,TRBV7-6,TRBJ2-3,ASSLASGGQPDTQY
.,TRBV11-2,TRBJ2-4,ASSLFRRGEKNIQY
.,TRBV7-8,TRBJ2-2,ASRDGTNTGELF
.,TRBV19,TRBJ2-6,ASSIPPGSGANVLT
.,TRBV7-6,TRBJ2-7,ASSSSRVGYEQY
.,TRBV12-5,TRBJ2-2,ASGTYTGELF
.,TRBV13,TRBJ2-7,ASSAGREQY
.,TRBV5-4,TRBJ1-1,ASSLAGGREAF
.,TRBV4-1,TRBJ2-7,ASSHSGTSSYEQY
TRBD1,TRBV27,TRBJ2-7,ASSPVGQGGYEQY
.,TRBV7-6,TRBJ2-7,ASSLVRGGVSYEQY
.,TRBV9,TRBJ2-3,ASSVKITDTQY
.,TRBV6-1,TRBJ1-1,ASSEGQTTEAF
.,TRBV2,TRBJ1-6,ASSDMSGGDSPLH
TRBD1,TRBV15,TRBJ1-1,ATSRDYRGWNTEAF
.,TRBV4-1,TRBJ1-3,ASSQEASPQRTIY
.,TRBV9,TRBJ2-3,ASSEQWADTQY
.,TRBV6-1,TRBJ1-2,ASNPSRGGGYT
.,TRBV4-1,TRBJ2-5,ASSEKESQY
.,TRBV27,TRBJ2-1,ASSLGAYNEQF
.,TRBV9,TRBJ2-3,ASSVGRDTQY
.,TRBV30,TRBJ1-1,AWSPPSTDVHTEAF
.,TRBV19,TRBJ1-2,ASGQTDYVYGYT
.,TRBV6-5,TRBJ2-3,ASGRGSTDTQY
TRBD2,TRBV11-2,TRBJ2-7,ASSPPGLGYEQY
TRBD1,TRBV2,TRBJ2-1,ASNSDRGVSYNEQF
.,TRBV2,TRBJ1-2,ASTATHGYT
.,TRBV5-4,TRBJ1-5,ASSQDRGGAQPQH
.,TRBV11-2,TRBJ2-1,ASSLVGPRLSSYNEQF
.,TRBV7-6,TRBJ2-1,ASSTRTESGEQF
.,TRBV2,TRBJ2-1,ASSGGSLWVRDNEQF
TRBD1,TRBV15,TRBJ2-5,ATSHRGTGVQETQY
.,TRBV7-9,TRBJ2-7,ASSNSTATYEQY
TRBD1,TRBV9,TRBJ1-2,ASSAWQGQVGTSHYGYT
.,TRBV5-4,TRBJ1-5,ASSYGSNQPQH
TRBD2,TRBV5-1,TRBJ2-5,ASSLSTSGRHKETQY
.,TRBV13,TRBJ2-3,ASSLGRLLDTQY
.,TRBV4-2,TRBJ2-1,ASSHALDYLSSYNEQF
.,TRBV14,TRBJ2-1,ASSRYGQPREQF
.,TRBV29-1,TRBJ2-1,SVGSNEQF
.,TRBV29-1,TRBJ2-7,SVYVRGRAPLAYEQY
.,TRBV7-2,TRBJ2-1,ASSFSGPGRL
.,TRBV19,TRBJ2-7,ASSMVSSYEQY